A selection of T cell receptor beta chains follows, all from one sample in a study of memory CD4+ T cells and cytomegalovirus serostatus. Profiled with immunoSEQ multiplex PCR; TCRdb holds only in-frame clones, not every one. The sample holds tens of thousands of clones, approximately 74% seen once. The sequencing input was memory CD4+ T cells from blood. Receptors originate from an adult in good health and CMV-seropositive. Both conserved end residues are trimmed from each CDR3. Each record gives: V gene, CDR3 protein.

TRBV7-2 | ASSLGGGLDEQY
TRBV5-4 | ASSPNPHGGEQY
TRBV27 | ASRGTGFSYEQY
TRBV19 | ASSVKGPGWGGELF
TRBV11-3 | ASSLGGADGEQF
TRBV5-1 | ASSLPGPTNTGELF
TRBV4-3 | ASSQEVGTAGGGYT
TRBV5-4 | ASSDPVRDSYEQY
TRBV6-1 | ASSEAVSGDEQF
TRBV19 | ASSIPAGSSAYEQY
TRBV4-1 | ASRRQGANYGYT
TRBV5-1 | ASSLGTVQDEQY
TRBV28 | ASRGLGNQPQH
TRBV15 | ATSSEEGMNYEQY
TRBV7-2 | ASSDTSGPYEQY
TRBV19 | ASTRGQGGDQPQH